This T cell receptor (beta chain) was identified during a study of cytomegalovirus exposure and HLA in healthy donors. Study-wide points: As confirmed in vitro, a few CMV-associated chains were specific for CMV antigens. When analyzed later, a missense DCLRE1C variant was found to be linked to TCR beta V- and J-gene trimming.

J was trimmed by 6 bases and V by 5 bases; bases with no gene match: 11. The CDR3 loop spans 16 amino acids. CDR1 and CDR2 (germline): SGHTA, FQGNSA. Concerning this clone: Its antigen remains unidentified.

The PCR used 60 Vbeta and 13 Jbeta primers. The assay was immunoSEQ multiplex PCR, and TCRdb's table has in-frame clones only and misses some. The sample comprises about 100,000 clones, around 80% of which are singletons, and around 3% rests with the top ten. The specimen sequenced was PBMCs. J is TRBJ1-4 and V is TRBV7-2, with TRBD1 identical over 8 bases. The TCR originated in a woman in her thirties or forties in good health and CMV-seronegative. CDR3 sequence: CASSPPPGQGDEKLFF. The CDR3 coding sequence is TGTGCCAGCAGCCCACCACCCGGACAGGGCGATGAAAAACTGTTTTTT.